Listed below are T cell receptor beta chains from one sample, sequenced in a study of cytomegalovirus exposure and HLA in healthy donors. Using immunoSEQ multiplex PCR, the repertoire was profiled, and TCRdb retains in-frame clones only, with some absent. The repertoire holds under 200,000 clones, with around 62% as singletons. The specimen sequenced was PBMCs. Source of these receptors: a man aged 35 to 55 in good health and CMV-seronegative. The CDR3 runs from the conserved cysteine through the conserved F or W. A D gene is named only where the DNA matches it firmly. Clone size, where shown, is once, few, many, or a class for clones that have expanded.

>.|TRBD2|TRBJ2-3|TRBV10-3
TGTGCCATCAGTGAGTCTCTAGCGGGAGGGGCAGATACGCAGTATTTT
CAISESLAGGADTQYF
>few|TRBD1|TRBJ2-7|TRBV27
TGTGCCAGCGGGTCCCGGGACAGATCCTACGAGCAGTACTTC
CASGSRDRSYEQYF
>.|.|TRBJ2-3|TRBV5-6
TGTGCCAGCAGCGGCCGAACGGGACAACAGCGCACAGATACGCAGTATTTT
CASSGRTGQQRTDTQYF
>few|.|TRBJ1-4|TRBV5-5
TGTGCCAGCAGCTTGGCCCCGACAGAAAAACTGTTTTTT
CASSLAPTEKLFF
>few|TRBD1|TRBJ2-7|TRBV5-4
TGTGCCAGCAGCTTGGACAGGGGGCAAACCTACGAGCAGTACTTC
CASSLDRGQTYEQYF
>once|.|TRBJ1-6|TRBV6-5
TGTGCCAGCTTTAACAGGAAAAATTCACCCCTCCACTTT
CASFNRKNSPLHF
>few|TRBD2|TRBJ2-4|TRBV4-1
TGCGCCAGCAGCCAAGATGGTAGCGGGCTAGCCAAAAACATTCAGTACTTC
CASSQDGSGLAKNIQYF
>.|TRBD1|TRBJ1-5|TRBV7-2
TGTGCCAGCAGACGGACAGGGGACAATCAGCCCCAGCATTTT
CASRRTGDNQPQHF
>.|TRBD1|TRBJ2-5|TRBV11-1
TGTGCCAGCAGCTTCACGACAGGGCCCCAAGAGACCCAGTACTTC
CASSFTTGPQETQYF
>.|.|TRBJ2-5|TRBV5-6
TGTGCCAGCAACCTTGGGTCCAGGGGAGGGAACTTC
CASNLGSRGGNF
>.|.|TRBJ1-4|TRBV5-1
TGCGCCAGCAGCTTGGATATGACAGCCTCTGGTGGTGAAAAACTGTTTTTT
CASSLDMTASGGEKLFF
>.|.|TRBJ1-1|TRBV5-1
TGCGCCAGCAGCTCGGTAGGGGGTTCGGACACTGAAGCTTTCTTT
CASSSVGGSDTEAFF
>.|.|TRBJ2-5|TRBV7-7
TGTGCTAGCAGCTTAGGCGGCGGAGGAGGAGAGACCCAGTACTTC
CASSLGGGGGETQYF
>.|TRBD1|TRBJ2-7|TRBV28
TGTGCCAGCAGAAGCACAGGGGGCGGCAGCTACGAGCAGTACTTC
CASRSTGGGSYEQYF
>.|.|TRBJ1-1|TRBV29-1
TGCAGCGTTGAAGAGGGCGGGATCACTGAAGCTTTCTTT
CSVEEGGITEAFF
>.|.|TRBJ1-5|TRBV7-9
TGTGCCAGCAGCTTAGCAGGGGTTGGTCAGCCCCAGCATTTT
CASSLAGVGQPQHF
>.|TRBD1|TRBJ1-2|TRBV7-9
TGTTCCAGCAGCTCCATGGACAGGGGCTACACCTTC
CSSSSMDRGYTF
>few|.|TRBJ1-1|TRBV15
TGTGCCACCAGAGGAAGGACTAACACTGAAGCTTTCTTT
CATRGRTNTEAFF
>.|.|TRBJ2-7|TRBV5-4
TGTGCCAGCAGCTCCCTATCCTACGAGCAGTACTTC
CASSSLSYEQYF
>.|TRBD2|TRBJ2-3|TRBV29-1
TGCAGCGTTTTTATTAGCGGGGGGGGCACAGATACGCAGTATTTT
CSVFISGGGTDTQYF
>.|TRBD1|TRBJ2-1|TRBV5-4
TGTGCCAGCAGCGCAGGGGGCGCGGCTCTGGATGAGCAGTTCTTC
CASSAGGAALDEQFF
>.|.|TRBJ2-5|TRBV4-1
TGCGCCAGCAGCCAAAAGGGGTACTCAGAGACCCAGTACTTC
CASSQKGYSETQYF
>.|.|TRBJ2-4|TRBV19
TGTGCCAGTTCCCTCACCGGCAGGGGCCGGGCCAAAAACATTCAGTACTTC
CASSLTGRGRAKNIQYF
>.|.|TRBJ1-2|TRBV6-4
TGTGCCAGCAGTTTTTCCAGTAACTCGGAGGGCTACACCTTC
CASSFSSNSEGYTF
>few|TRBD1|TRBJ2-2|TRBV11-3
TGTGCCAGCAGCCCCGGGACAGGGGAATACACCGGGGAGCTGTTTTTT
CASSPGTGEYTGELFF
>.|.|TRBJ1-3|TRBV11-2
TGTGCCAGCAGCTTAGATCTAGGAGGGTATGGAAACACCATATATTTT
CASSLDLGGYGNTIYF
>few|TRBD2|TRBJ2-7|TRBV6-5
TGTGCCAGCAGTTCCTTGGCGGGGGGCTCCTACTACGAGCAGTACTTC
CASSSLAGGSYYEQYF
>once|TRBD1|TRBJ1-1|TRBV27
TGTGCCAGCAGTTTGACAGGGATAGGGAACACTGAAGCTTTCTTT
CASSLTGIGNTEAFF
>few|TRBD1|TRBJ1-2|TRBV5-1
TGCGCCAGCAGCTTGGGGGGACAGAGGCACTATGGCTACACCTTC
CASSLGGQRHYGYTF
>.|.|TRBJ1-2|TRBV7-2
TGTGCCAGCAGCTTAGCAGGGGAGGTCTATGGCTACACCTTC
CASSLAGEVYGYTF
>.|.|TRBJ2-7|TRBV11-2
TGTGCCAGCGGGCAGGGCTACGAGCAGTACTTC
CASGQGYEQYF
>.|TRBD2|TRBJ2-5|TRBV5-4
TGTGCCAGCAGCTCACCCACTGAGCGGGGGGGGAAAGAGACCCAGTACTTC
CASSSPTERGGKETQYF
>.|TRBD1|TRBJ1-6|TRBV7-2
TGTGCCAGCAGCTTGGGGACAGGGAGGACCTATAATTCACCCCTCCACTTT
CASSLGTGRTYNSPLHF
>.|TRBD1|TRBJ2-7|TRBV7-9
TGTGCCAGCAGCCCAGGACAGGGTCACTACGAGCAGTACTTC
CASSPGQGHYEQYF
>few|.|TRBJ2-4|TRBV5-4
TGTGCCAGCAGCTTGGGTGGACTCTCTGACGTCAAAAACATTCAGTACTTC
CASSLGGLSDVKNIQYF
>few|.|TRBJ1-2|TRBV14
TGTGCCAGCAGCCAAGATCCGGGTCCGCACGGCTACACCTTC
CASSQDPGPHGYTF
>once|.|TRBJ2-7|TRBV2
TGTGCCAGCAGCCCTGGGGCCATCATCTACGAGCAGTACTTC
CASSPGAIIYEQYF
>.|.|TRBJ2-2|TRBV7-2
TGTGCCAGCAGCCTAGGGGGGGTTAGAGTCGCCGGGGAGCTGTTTTTT
CASSLGGVRVAGELFF
>.|.|TRBJ2-7|TRBV6-5
TGTGCCAGCAGGCCGCAGGGGACCTACGAGCAGTACTTC
CASRPQGTYEQYF
>.|TRBD2|TRBJ2-2|TRBV2
TGTGCCAGCAGTGAATCCAGCGGGAGTTGGACCGGGGAGCTGTTTTTT
CASSESSGSWTGELFF
>.|.|TRBJ1-4|TRBV11-2
TGTGCCAGCAGACCTGCTGAGGCAACTAATGAAAAACTGTTTTTT
CASRPAEATNEKLFF
>once|.|TRBJ1-6|TRBV7-2
TGTGCCAGCAGCTTAGAACCAGAACCCCTCCACTTT
CASSLEPEPLHF
>.|TRBD1|TRBJ1-1|TRBV7-9
TGTGCCAGCAGCAGGGGACAGCTGAACACTGAAGCTTTCTTT
CASSRGQLNTEAFF
>.|TRBD1|TRBJ1-1|TRBV2
TGTGCCAGCAGGCCCGGGACAGTGAGGACTGAAGCTTTCTTT
CASRPGTVRTEAFF
>.|.|TRBJ2-7|TRBV25-1
TGTGCCAGCAGTGACCGATTTGGGACTTTGGCCTACGAGCAGTACTTC
CASSDRFGTLAYEQYF
>few|TRBD1|TRBJ1-1|TRBV10-3
TGTGCCATCAGCCCCGGGACAGGGGCCACTGAAGCTTTCTTT
CAISPGTGATEAFF